Listed here are 22 T cell receptor beta chains from one sample, sequenced in a study of beta chain features in type 1 diabetes. Reverse transcribing all isolated RNA meant expressed TCRB transcripts were sequenced. Some clones are missing from TCRdb's copy, which holds only in-frame ones; the method was immunoSEQ multiplex PCR. The data show 350,000 to 450,000 clones, 10% to 15% seen once. Study-wide results and limits: Shortening that was moderate but significant affected the TCRB CDR3s of Type 1 diabetes patients in all four CD4+ subsets.

No antigens are known for them. The material sequenced was naive CD4+ T cells from blood. The origin of the receptors is a woman between 18 and 30 years old with type 1 diabetes.

The gene calls are TRBV23-1 and TRBJ2-7; possible D gene TRBD2, 6 bases. TRBV23-1 is an ORF for which the function is uncertain. The CDR3 spans 16 residues. V lost 3 bases to trimming and J lost 0 bases, with 15 bases between them. CDR3 amino acids: CASSHLEGSDSYEQYF. CDR3 sequence (DNA): TGCGCCAGCAGTCACCTGGAGGGGTCGGACTCCTACGAGCAGTACTTC.

This clone showed up just a few times. The rearrangement links TRBV7-9 to TRBJ2-1; a possible D gene is TRBD2 (6 bases). The CDR3 has 13 amino acids. The germline V and J ends were trimmed by 3 bases and 8 bases, with 11 bases remaining between them. Germline-derived CDR1 and CDR2 are SEHNR and FQNEAQ (reference sequence). For the CDR3, the DNA is TGTGCCAGCAGCTTGACGGGAGCCTATGAGCAGTTCTTC. It specifies CASSLTGAYEQFF.

The V gene is TRBV5-4, the J gene TRBJ2-2; D is uncertain. This CDR3 has 15 amino acids. Trimming cost V 3 bases and J 0 bases, with 9 bases left between them. Germline loops: CDR1 SGHNT, CDR2 YYREEE (reference sequence). In DNA form, the CDR3 reads TGTGCCAGCAGCTCGGAGAGCCCGAACACCGGGGAGCTGTTTTTT. Residues: CASSSESPNTGELFF.

This clone turned up a few times. CDR3 bases: TGTGCCGGGACCCCTGGGAGGTTTAATTCACCCCTCCACTTT. Encoded protein: CAGTPGRFNSPLHF. V and J are TRBV6-6 and TRBJ1-6; a weak D match, TRBD1 (5 bases). The germline CDR1 and CDR2 sequences are MNHNY and SVGAGI (reference sequence). With 11 bases removed from V and 6 bases from J, the gap between germline ends came to 17 bases. The CDR3 runs to 14 residues.

This clone was counted a few times. The V gene is TRBV7-2, the J gene TRBJ1-1; perhaps TRBD1 as D (5 bases). Trimming took 3 bases from V and 4 from J, leaving 9 bases between them. Germline loops: CDR1 SGHTA, CDR2 FQGNSA. The CDR3 has 13 residues. The CDR3 spells CASSFAGGTEAFF. CDR3 nucleotides: TGTGCCAGCAGCTTCGCGGGGGGCACTGAAGCTTTCTTT. The variable domain in full, completed from reference TRBV7-2 and TRBJ1-1, reads GAGVSQSPSNKVTEKGKDVELRCDPISGHTALYWYRQSLGQGLEFLIYFQGNSAPDKSGLPSDRFSAERTGGSVSTLTIQRTQQEDSAVYLCASSFAGGTEAFFGQGTRLTVV.

This clone was seen a handful of times. This sequence joins TRBV7-2 and TRBJ1-6; D remains unclear. Trimming took off 2 bases at V and 13 bases at J, with 12 bases between the two ends. From germline, CDR1 is SGHTA and CDR2 FQGNSA. CDR3 length: 13 residues. The CDR3 is CASSLSSSSPLHF. The CDR3 DNA reads as TGTGCCAGCAGCTTATCTAGTAGTTCTCCCCTCCACTTT.

This clone was counted a few times. This chain joins TRBV11-2 and TRBJ2-7, with D possibly TRBD2 on 6 matching bases. The CDR3 sequence is 14 residues long. Trimming removed 5 bases from V and 4 bases from J, with 15 bases in between. Germline loops: CDR1 SGHAT, CDR2 FQNNGV. CDR3 nucleotides: TGTGCCAGCAGCCAAACTAGCATCGAATACGAGCAGTACTTC. Its translation: CASSQTSIEYEQYF. The variable domain in full, with the rest retrieved from reference TRBV11-2 and TRBJ2-7, is EAGVAQSPRYKIIEKRQSVAFWCNPISGHATLYWYQQILGQGPKLLIQFQNNGVVDDSQLPKDRFSAERLKGVDSTLKIQPAKLEDSAVYLCASSQTSIEYEQYFGPGTRLTVT.

The chain employs TRBV28 and TRBJ2-5, with D hard to call. The CDR3 has 13 amino acids. Germline V CDR1 and CDR2: MDHEN, SYDVKM. Trimming removed 6 bases from V and 7 bases from J, with 15 bases in between. Written as DNA, the CDR3 is TGTGCCAGCAGGAGAATGTCGCCCGGGACCCAGTACTTC. Its translation: CASRRMSPGTQYF.

The rearrangement links TRBV6-6 to TRBJ2-1; 14 positions agree with TRBD2. V lost 10 bases and J lost 6; bases outside the gene matches: 11. This CDR3 region has 16 residues. Per the germline V gene, CDR1 is MNHNY and CDR2 is SVGAGI (reference sequence). The CDR3: CAINDLGTSGGNEQFF. The CDR3 region has the DNA TGTGCCATCAATGACCTCGGGACTAGCGGGGGCAATGAGCAGTTCTTC.

Comment on this clone: Other nucleotide sequences from this sample produce the same CDR3. The chain is built from TRBV30 and TRBJ2-3; possible D gene TRBD1, 6 bases. CDR3 length: 14 amino acids. Germline CDR1 is GTSNPN and CDR2 is SVGIG (reference sequence). V dropped 0 bases and J dropped 1 base, with 8 bases sitting between them. The CDR3, as DNA: TGTGCCTGGAGTGTATCAGGGGGCACAGATACGCAGTATTTT. Translated: CAWSVSGGTDTQYF.

This chain uses TRBV5-4 with TRBJ2-4; 7 bases line up with TRBD2. This CDR3 has 17 amino acids. The trim removed 0 bases at V and 8 bases at J, leaving 14 bases unmatched. CDR1 SGHNT and CDR2 YYREEE come from the germline V gene (reference sequence). CDR3 coding DNA: TGTGCCAGCAGCTTGGCACGAGCGGGGACTGGGGGTGACATTCAGTACTTC. This sequence encodes CASSLARAGTGGDIQYF.

The sample holds a few counts of this clone. J is TRBJ2-7 and V is TRBV6-1, with 7 bases that match TRBD1. The V segment lost 8 bases and the J segment 1 base; nucleotides outside the gene matches: 11. CDR3 length equals 15 residues. Germline CDR1 and CDR2: MNHNS and SASEGT. The CDR3 reads CASGSPGQTSYEQYF. The CDR3 DNA is TGTGCCAGCGGCAGTCCGGGACAGACGTCCTACGAGCAGTACTTC.

In this sample, this clone turned up a few times. The chain has TRBV28 and TRBJ2-7; 10 bases are shared with TRBD1. The J segment lost 6 bases and the V segment lost 4 bases, leaving 9 bases of the junction unmatched. This CDR3 contains 15 residues. Germline V gene data show CDR1 as MDHEN and CDR2 as SYDVKM. The CDR3 is CASSSPGTGASEQYF. CDR3 nucleotide sequence: TGTGCCAGCAGTTCACCTGGGACAGGGGCGTCCGAGCAGTACTTC. Filled out from reference TRBV28 and TRBJ2-7, the complete variable domain reads DVKVTQSSRYLVKRTGEKVFLECVQDMDHENMFWYRQDPGLGLRLIYFSYDVKMKEKGDIPEGYSVSREKKERFSLILESASTNQTSMYLCASSSPGTGASEQYFGPGTRLTVT.

This clone was found a few times. This chain connects TRBV27 to TRBJ2-1; no reliable D call. From germline, CDR1 is MNHEY and CDR2 SMNVEV (reference sequence). The V and J ends lost 4 bases and 4 bases respectively, with 17 bases between them. This CDR3 comprises 16 residues. In DNA, the CDR3 is TGTGCCAGCAGTTCGCCGTTGAAGAGTGCTTACAATGAGCAGTTCTTC. Protein sequence: CASSSPLKSAYNEQFF.

The chain uses TRBV5-4 and TRBJ2-5; 11 nucleotides agree with TRBD2. There are 16 residues in the CDR3. Per the germline V gene, CDR1 is SGHNT and CDR2 is YYREEE (reference sequence). Trimming cost V 3 bases and J 1 base; bases outside gene matches: 5. The CDR3, as DNA: TGTGCCAGCAGCTCCGGACTAGCGGGCCTCCAAGAGACCCAGTACTTC. It codes for CASSSGLAGLQETQYF.

This clone was seen a handful of times. V and J are TRBV7-9 and TRBJ2-7; TRBD1 might be the D (5 bases). Trimming cost V 5 bases and J 3 bases, with 14 bases left between them. The CDR3 totals 14 residues. Germline CDR1 SEHNR, CDR2 FQNEAQ (reference sequence). The CDR3 nucleotides read TGTGCCAGCAGCCCCCCCAGGGCCCACTACGAGCAGTACTTC. Protein sequence: CASSPPRAHYEQYF.

This clone was detected a few times. The J gene is TRBJ2-5, the V gene TRBV7-2; D uncertain. The CDR3 has 13 residues. CDR1 and CDR2 (germline): SGHTA, FQGNSA. Trimming removed 0 bases from V and 5 bases from J, with 7 bases in between. The CDR3 region is CASSLARTETQYF. The CDR3 DNA reads TGTGCCAGCAGCTTAGCTAGAACGGAGACCCAGTACTTC.

V usage is TRBV6-5 and J usage is TRBJ2-7; TRBD1 agrees at 11 bases. The germline V gene encodes CDR1 MNHEY and CDR2 SVGAGI. CDR3 length: 14 amino acids. Trimming removed 6 bases from V and 2 bases from J; junction bases left unmatched: 3. For the CDR3, the DNA is TGTGCCAGCAGAGGGACAGGGGGGGCCTACGAGCAGTACTTC. Translation gives CASRGTGGAYEQYF.

This clone was observed a few times. J is TRBJ2-1 and V is TRBV5-1; maybe TRBD2 (5 bases). The CDR3 extends over 12 amino acids. Trimming left V 7 bases short and J 4 bases short, with 9 bases between. Germline CDR1 reads SGHRS; CDR2 reads YFSETQ. Here the CDR3 reads CASHSEYNEQFF. Here the CDR3 DNA reads TGCGCCAGCCATAGCGAGTACAATGAGCAGTTCTTC.

This clone has a handful of counts. The chain uses TRBV5-1 and TRBJ2-3; TRBD1 might be the D (5 bases). Between the trimmed V and J ends, which lost 2 bases and 3 bases, there was a span of 10 bases. Per the germline V gene, CDR1 is SGHRS and CDR2 is YFSETQ. The CDR3 totals 14 residues. The CDR3 loop reads CASSFQPGTDTQYF. The CDR3 DNA reads as TGCGCCAGCAGCTTTCAGCCAGGGACAGATACGCAGTATTTT.

This rearrangement joins TRBV5-1 to TRBJ2-7; 9 positions match TRBD2. The CDR3 sequence is 16 residues long. J gave up 5 bases and V 0 bases, and 9 bases lay outside the gene matches. Per the germline V gene, CDR1 is SGHRS and CDR2 is YFSETQ. DNA for the CDR3: TGCGCCAGCAGCTTGGGGGCTAGCGGGACAACTGACGAGCAGTACTTC. Amino acid sequence: CASSLGASGTTDEQYF.

In DNA, the CDR3 is TGTGCCAGTAGTATCGGTTATCTGGGCATTACATCCTACGAGCAGTACTTC. This translates into CASSIGYLGITSYEQYF. The V gene is TRBV19, the J gene TRBJ2-7, with D unresolved. Trimming removed 3 bases from V and 1 base from J, with 19 bases in between. The CDR3 loop spans 17 amino acids. The germline CDR1 and CDR2 sequences are LNHDA and SQIVND (reference sequence).